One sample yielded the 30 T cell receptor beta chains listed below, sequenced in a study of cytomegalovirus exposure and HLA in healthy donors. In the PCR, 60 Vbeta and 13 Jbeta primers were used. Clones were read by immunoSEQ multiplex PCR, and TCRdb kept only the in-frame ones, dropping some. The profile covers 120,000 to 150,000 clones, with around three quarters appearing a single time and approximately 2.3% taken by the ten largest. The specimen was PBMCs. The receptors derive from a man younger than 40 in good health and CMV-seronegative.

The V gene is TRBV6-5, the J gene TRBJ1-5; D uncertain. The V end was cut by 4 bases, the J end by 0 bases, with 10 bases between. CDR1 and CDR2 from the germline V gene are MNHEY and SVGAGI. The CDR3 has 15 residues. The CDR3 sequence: CASSSIRDSNQPQHF. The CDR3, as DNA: TGTGCCAGCAGTTCAATTCGGGATAGCAATCAGCCCCAGCATTTT.

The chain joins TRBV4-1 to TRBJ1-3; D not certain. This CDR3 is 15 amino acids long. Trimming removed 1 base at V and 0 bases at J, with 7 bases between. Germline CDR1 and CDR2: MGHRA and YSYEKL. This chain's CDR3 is CASSQGTASGNTIYF. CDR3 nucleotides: TGCGCCAGCAGCCAAGGAACAGCCTCTGGAAACACCATATATTTT.

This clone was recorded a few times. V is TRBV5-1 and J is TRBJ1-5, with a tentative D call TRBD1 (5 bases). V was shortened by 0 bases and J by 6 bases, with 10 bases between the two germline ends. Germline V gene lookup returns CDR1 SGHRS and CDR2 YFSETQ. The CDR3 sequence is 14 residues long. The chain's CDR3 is CASSLAAGTQPQHF. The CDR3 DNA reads TGCGCCAGCAGCTTGGCCGCGGGGACTCAGCCCCAGCATTTT.

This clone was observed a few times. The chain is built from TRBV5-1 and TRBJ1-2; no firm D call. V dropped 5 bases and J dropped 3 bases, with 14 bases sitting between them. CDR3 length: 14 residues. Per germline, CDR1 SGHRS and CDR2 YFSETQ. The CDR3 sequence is CASREALSYYGYTF. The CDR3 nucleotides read TGCGCCAGCAGGGAGGCCCTTTCTTACTATGGCTACACCTTC.

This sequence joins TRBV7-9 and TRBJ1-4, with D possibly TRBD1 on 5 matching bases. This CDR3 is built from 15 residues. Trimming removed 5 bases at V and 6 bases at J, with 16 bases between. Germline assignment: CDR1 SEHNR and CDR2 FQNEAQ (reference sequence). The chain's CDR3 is CASSPWTRPYEKLFF. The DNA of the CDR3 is TGTGCCAGCAGCCCATGGACACGGCCATATGAAAAACTGTTTTTT.

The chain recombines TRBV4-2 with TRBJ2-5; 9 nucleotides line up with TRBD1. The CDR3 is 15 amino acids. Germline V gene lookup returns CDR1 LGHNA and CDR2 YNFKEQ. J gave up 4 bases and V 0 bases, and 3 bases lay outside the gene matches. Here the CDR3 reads CASSQDQDRGETQYF. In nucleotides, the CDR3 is TGTGCCAGCAGCCAAGATCAGGACAGGGGAGAGACCCAGTACTTC.

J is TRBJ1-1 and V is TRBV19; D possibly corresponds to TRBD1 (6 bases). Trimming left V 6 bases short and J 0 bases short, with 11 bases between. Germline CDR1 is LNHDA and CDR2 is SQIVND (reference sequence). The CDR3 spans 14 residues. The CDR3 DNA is TGTGCCAGTAGGACTCGGGACATGAACACTGAAGCTTTCTTT. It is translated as CASRTRDMNTEAFF.

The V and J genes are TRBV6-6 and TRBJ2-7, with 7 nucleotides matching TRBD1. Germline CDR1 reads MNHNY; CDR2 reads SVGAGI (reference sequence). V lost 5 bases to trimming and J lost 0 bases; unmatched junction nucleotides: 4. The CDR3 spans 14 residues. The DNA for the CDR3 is TGTGCCAGCAGTCCGACAGGGAGCTCCTACGAGCAGTACTTC. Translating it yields CASSPTGSSYEQYF.

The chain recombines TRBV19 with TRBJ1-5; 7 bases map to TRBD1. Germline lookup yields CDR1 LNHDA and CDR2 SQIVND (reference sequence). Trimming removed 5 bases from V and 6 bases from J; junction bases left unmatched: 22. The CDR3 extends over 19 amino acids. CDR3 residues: CASSSSFRLGQELLQPQHF. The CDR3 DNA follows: TGTGCCAGTAGTTCGTCATTCCGGCTCGGACAGGAATTGCTTCAGCCCCAGCATTTT.

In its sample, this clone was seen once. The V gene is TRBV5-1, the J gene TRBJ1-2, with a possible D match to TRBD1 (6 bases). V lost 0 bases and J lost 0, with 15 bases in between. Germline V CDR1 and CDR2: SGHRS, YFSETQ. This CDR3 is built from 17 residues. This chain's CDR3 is CASSLEGRGPSNYGYTF. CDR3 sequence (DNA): TGCGCCAGCAGCTTGGAGGGCAGGGGCCCTTCTAACTATGGCTACACCTTC. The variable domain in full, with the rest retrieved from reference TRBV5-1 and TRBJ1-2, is KAGVTQTPRYLIKTRGQQVTLSCSPISGHRSVSWYQQTPGQGLQFLFEYFSETQRNKGNFPGRFSGRQFSNSRSEMNVSTLELGDSALYLCASSLEGRGPSNYGYTFGSGTRLTVV.

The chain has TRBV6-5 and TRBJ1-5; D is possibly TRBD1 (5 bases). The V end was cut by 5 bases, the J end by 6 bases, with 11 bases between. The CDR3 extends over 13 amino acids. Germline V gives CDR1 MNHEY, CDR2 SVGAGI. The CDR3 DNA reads TGTGCCAGCAGTCTGGGGGAGGCTCAGCCCCAGCATTTT. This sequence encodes CASSLGEAQPQHF.

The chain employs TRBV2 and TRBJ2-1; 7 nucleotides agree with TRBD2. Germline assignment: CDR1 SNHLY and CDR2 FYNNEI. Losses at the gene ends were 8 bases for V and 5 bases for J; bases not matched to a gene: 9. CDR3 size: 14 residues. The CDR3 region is CASLAATPDNEQFF. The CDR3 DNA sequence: TGTGCCAGCCTAGCGGCCACCCCCGACAATGAGCAGTTCTTC.

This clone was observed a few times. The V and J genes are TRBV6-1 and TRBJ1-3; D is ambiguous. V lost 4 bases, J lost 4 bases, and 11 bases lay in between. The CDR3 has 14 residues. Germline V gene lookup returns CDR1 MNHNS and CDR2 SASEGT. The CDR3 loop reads CASSVLLVGNTIYF. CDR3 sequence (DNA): TGTGCCAGCAGTGTATTACTTGTAGGAAACACCATATATTTT.

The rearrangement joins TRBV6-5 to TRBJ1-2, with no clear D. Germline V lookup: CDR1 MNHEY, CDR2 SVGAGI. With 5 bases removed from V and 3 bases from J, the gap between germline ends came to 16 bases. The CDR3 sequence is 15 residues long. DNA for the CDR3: TGTGCCAGCAGTCCCAACCATTCGGGGTACTATGGCTACACCTTC. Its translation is CASSPNHSGYYGYTF.

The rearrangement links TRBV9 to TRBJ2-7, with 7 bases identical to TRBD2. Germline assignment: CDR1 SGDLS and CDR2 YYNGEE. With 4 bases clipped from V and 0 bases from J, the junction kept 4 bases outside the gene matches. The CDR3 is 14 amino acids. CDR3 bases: TGTGCCAGCAGCCCAAGGACTAGCTCCTACGAGCAGTACTTC. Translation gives CASSPRTSSYEQYF. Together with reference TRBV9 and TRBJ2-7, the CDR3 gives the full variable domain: DSGVTQTPKHLITATGQRVTLRCSPRSGDLSVYWYQQSLDQGLQFLIQYYNGEERAKGNILERFSAQQFPDLHSELNLSSLELGDSALYFCASSPRTSSYEQYFGPGTRLTVT.

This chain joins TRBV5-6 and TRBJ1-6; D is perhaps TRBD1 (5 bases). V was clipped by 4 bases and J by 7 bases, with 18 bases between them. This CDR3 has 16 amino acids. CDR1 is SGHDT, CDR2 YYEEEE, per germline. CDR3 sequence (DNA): TGTGCCAGCAGCGGAGGGACCCCATATCAAAATTCACCCCTCCACTTT. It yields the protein CASSGGTPYQNSPLHF.

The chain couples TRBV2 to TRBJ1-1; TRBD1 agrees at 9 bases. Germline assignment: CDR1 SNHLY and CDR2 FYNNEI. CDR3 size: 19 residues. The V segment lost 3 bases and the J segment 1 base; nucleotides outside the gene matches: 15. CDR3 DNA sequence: TGTGCCAGCAGTGACGCCTTGGGGTTTGGGACAGGGAGGAACACTGAAGCTTTCTTT. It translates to CASSDALGFGTGRNTEAFF.

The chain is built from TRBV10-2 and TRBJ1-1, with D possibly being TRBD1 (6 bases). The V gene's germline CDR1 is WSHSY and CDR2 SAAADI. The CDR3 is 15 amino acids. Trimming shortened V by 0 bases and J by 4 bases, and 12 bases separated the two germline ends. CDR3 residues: CASSESTGWGTEAFF. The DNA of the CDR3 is TGCGCCAGCAGTGAGTCGACAGGTTGGGGCACTGAAGCTTTCTTT.

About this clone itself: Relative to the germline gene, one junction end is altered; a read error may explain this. The CDR3 region is CASSPGRYGHTF. DNA for the CDR3: TGTGCCAGCAGCCCGGGGAGGTATGGCCACACCTTC. The V call is TRBV7-9, the J call TRBJ1-2; D ambiguous. CDR1 SEHNR and CDR2 FQNEAQ come from the germline V gene (reference sequence). The CDR3 totals 12 residues.

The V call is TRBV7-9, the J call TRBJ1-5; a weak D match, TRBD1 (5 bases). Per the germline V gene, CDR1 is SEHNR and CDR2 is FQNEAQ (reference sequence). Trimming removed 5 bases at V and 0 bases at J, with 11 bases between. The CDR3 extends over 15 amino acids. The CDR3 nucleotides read TGTGCCAGCAGCCCCGCAGGGATTAGCAATCAGCCCCAGCATTTT. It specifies CASSPAGISNQPQHF.

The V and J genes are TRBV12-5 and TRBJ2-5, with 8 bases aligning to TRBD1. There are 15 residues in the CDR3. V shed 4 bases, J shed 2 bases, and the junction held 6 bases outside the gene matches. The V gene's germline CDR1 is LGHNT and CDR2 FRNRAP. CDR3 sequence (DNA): TGTGCTAGTGGTTCACATGGACAGGGTCAAGAGACCCAGTACTTC. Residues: CASGSHGQGQETQYF. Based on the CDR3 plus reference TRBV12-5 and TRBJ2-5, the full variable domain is DARVTQTPRHKVTEMGQEVTMRCQPILGHNTVFWYRQTMMQGLELLAYFRNRAPLDDSGMPKDRFSAEMPDATLATLKIQPSEPRDSAVYFCASGSHGQGQETQYFGPGTRLLVL.

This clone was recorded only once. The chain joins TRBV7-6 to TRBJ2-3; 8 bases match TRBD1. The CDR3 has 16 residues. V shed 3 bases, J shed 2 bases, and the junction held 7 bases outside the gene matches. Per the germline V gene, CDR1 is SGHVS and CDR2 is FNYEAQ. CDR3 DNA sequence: TGTGCCAGCAGCTTTTGGGACAGGCGAAACACAGATACGCAGTATTTT. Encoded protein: CASSFWDRRNTDTQYF.

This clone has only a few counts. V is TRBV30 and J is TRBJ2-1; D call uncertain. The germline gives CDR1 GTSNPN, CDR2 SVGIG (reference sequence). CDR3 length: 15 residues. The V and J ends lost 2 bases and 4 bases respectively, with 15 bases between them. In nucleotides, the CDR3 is TGTGCCTGGAGTTTGGGTCTTTCGGAGTACAATGAGCAGTTCTTC. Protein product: CAWSLGLSEYNEQFF.

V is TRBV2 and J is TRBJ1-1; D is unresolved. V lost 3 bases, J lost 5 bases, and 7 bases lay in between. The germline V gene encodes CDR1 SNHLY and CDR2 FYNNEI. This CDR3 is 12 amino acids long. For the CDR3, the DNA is TGTGCCAGCAGTGAGCGGGAGACTGAAGCTTTCTTT. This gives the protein CASSERETEAFF.

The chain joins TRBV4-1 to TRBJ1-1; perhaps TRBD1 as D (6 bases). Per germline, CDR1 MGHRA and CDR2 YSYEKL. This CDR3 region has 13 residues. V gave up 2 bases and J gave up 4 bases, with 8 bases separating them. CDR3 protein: CASSQTGITEAFF. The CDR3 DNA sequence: TGCGCCAGCAGCCAAACAGGGATCACTGAAGCTTTCTTT.

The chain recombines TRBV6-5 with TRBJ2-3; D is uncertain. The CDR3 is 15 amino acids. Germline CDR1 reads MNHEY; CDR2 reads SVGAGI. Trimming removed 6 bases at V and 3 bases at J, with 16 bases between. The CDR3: CASRPRLGLTDTQYF. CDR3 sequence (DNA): TGTGCCAGCAGACCCAGGTTGGGCTTGACAGATACGCAGTATTTT.

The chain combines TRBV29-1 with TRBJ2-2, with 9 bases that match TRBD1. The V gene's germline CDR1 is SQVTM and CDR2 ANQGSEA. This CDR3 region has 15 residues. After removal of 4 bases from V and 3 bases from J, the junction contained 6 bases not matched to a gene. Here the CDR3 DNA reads TGCAGCGTTGTCCCGGGACAGGGTCACACCGGGGAGCTGTTTTTT. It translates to CSVVPGQGHTGELFF.

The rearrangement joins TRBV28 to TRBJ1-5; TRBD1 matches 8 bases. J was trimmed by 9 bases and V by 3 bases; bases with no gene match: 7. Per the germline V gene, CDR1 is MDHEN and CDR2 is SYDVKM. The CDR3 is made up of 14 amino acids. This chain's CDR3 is CASSLRQGSGPQHF. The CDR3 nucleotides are TGTGCCAGCAGTTTGAGACAGGGGAGCGGGCCCCAGCATTTT.

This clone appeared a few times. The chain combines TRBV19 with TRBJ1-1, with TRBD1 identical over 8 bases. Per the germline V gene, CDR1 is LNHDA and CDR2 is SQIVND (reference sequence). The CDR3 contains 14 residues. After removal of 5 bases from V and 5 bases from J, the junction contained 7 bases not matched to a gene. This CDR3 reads CASSLGQVSTEAFF. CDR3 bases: TGTGCCAGTAGTTTGGGACAGGTTTCTACTGAAGCTTTCTTT.

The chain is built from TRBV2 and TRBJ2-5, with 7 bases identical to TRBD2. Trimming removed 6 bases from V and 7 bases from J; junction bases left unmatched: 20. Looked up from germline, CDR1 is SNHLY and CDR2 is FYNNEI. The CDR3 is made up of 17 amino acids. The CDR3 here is CASSARATSSSSATQYF. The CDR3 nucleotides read TGTGCCAGCAGCGCGAGGGCGACTAGCTCCTCCTCGGCGACCCAGTACTTC.